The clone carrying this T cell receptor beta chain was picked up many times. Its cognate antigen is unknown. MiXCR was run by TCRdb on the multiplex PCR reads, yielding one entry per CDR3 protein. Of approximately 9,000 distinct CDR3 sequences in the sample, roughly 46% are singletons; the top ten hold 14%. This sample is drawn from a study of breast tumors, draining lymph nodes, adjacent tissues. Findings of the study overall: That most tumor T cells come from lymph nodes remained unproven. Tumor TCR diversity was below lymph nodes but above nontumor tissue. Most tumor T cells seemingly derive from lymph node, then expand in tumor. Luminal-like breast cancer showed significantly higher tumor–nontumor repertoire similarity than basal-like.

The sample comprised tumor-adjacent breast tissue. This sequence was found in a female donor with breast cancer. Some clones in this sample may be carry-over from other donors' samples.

The CDR3 sequence: CASSFSSAGGTPNYGYTF. The CDR3 region has the DNA TGTGCCAGCAGTTTTTCAAGCGCAGGGGGTACTCCTAACTATGGCTACACCTTC. This chain links TRBV27 with TRBJ1-2; 7 nucleotides line up with TRBD1. The CDR3 loop spans 18 amino acids. Per germline, CDR1 MNHEY and CDR2 SMNVEV (reference sequence). Trimming took 3 bases from V and 0 from J; bases not matched to a gene: 13.